The table lists the clone carrying this TCR beta chain with a few counts. Antigen specificity is unknown. This sample is drawn from a study of T cells in Graves' hyperthyroidism and ophthalmopathy. Broader study findings: Most thyroid clonotypes that were expanded above 0.001 also turned up in blood. A 13 V-J signature model discriminated ophthalmopathy versus stable hyperthyroidism.

Clinical symptoms, serum thyroxine and TRAb, thyroid ultrasound and orbital computed tomography were used for the diagnoses. From germline, CDR1 is MNHNS and CDR2 SASEGT. V was pared by 6 bases and J by 3 bases, with 9 bases of the junction left unmatched. The CDR3 extends over 16 amino acids. RNA transcripts yielded amplified TCR beta CDR3 regions. The primer set for the first-round RT-PCR of the TCR CDR3 was HTBI. Each CDR3 protein is one row after TCRdb ran MiXCR on the multiplex PCR reads. The sample consists of fewer than 200,000 distinct CDR3 sequences, over 15% of them appearing once. The sample was blood. This receptor was obtained from a woman aged 50 to 60 with Graves' hyperthyroidism. V gene TRBV6-1 combines with J gene TRBJ2-7, with 12 bases fitting TRBD2. The CDR3 DNA follows: TGTGCCAGCAGCGAGGGCTCTAGCGGGGGGGACTACGAGCAGTACTTC. Protein sequence: CASSEGSSGGDYEQYF.